Below, 29 T cell receptor beta chains from the same sample are listed, as sequenced in a study of blood T cell repertoires in COVID-19 (dated by TCRdb to 2020 to 2021). The library was made by the immunoSEQ multiplex PCR assay. In TCRdb, the immuneACCESS table is reduced to in-frame sequences with V and J assigned. These tables do not hold every clone; where another copy was compared, an unresolved V gene accounts for under half, and the others remain unexplained. The sample table shows around 290,000 clones, and around 90% are seen once. The ten largest clones represent 1% to 1.3% of the sample. The sample comprised PBMCs or T cells enriched from blood (not recorded which). These receptors all come from a woman in her twenties or thirties who had recovered from COVID-19.

The V gene is TRBV7-2, the J gene TRBJ2-3; the match to TRBD1 covers 10 bases. V lost 3 bases, J lost 5 bases, and 5 bases stayed unmatched. Germline assignment: CDR1 SGHTA and CDR2 FQGNSA. The CDR3 extends over 15 amino acids. The CDR3 protein is CASSFTGTGVDTQYF. The CDR3 coding sequence is TGTGCCAGCAGCTTTACCGGGACAGGGGTAGATACGCAGTATTTT. Full variable domain (rest looked up from reference TRBV7-2 and TRBJ2-3): GAGVSQSPSNKVTEKGKDVELRCDPISGHTALYWYRQSLGQGLEFLIYFQGNSAPDKSGLPSDRFSAERTGGSVSTLTIQRTQQEDSAVYLCASSFTGTGVDTQYFGPGTRLTVL.

This clone came up once. This chain links TRBV28 with TRBJ1-5; D is possibly TRBD1 (6 bases). This CDR3 is built from 15 residues. Germline V gene data show CDR1 as MDHEN and CDR2 as SYDVKM. V lost 2 bases and J 1 base, leaving 9 bases between the germline ends. CDR3 amino acids: CASSLAGVSNQPQHF. The CDR3 nucleotides are TGTGCCAGCAGTTTAGCAGGGGTAAGCAATCAGCCCCAGCATTTT.

The rearrangement links TRBV7-9 to TRBJ1-6; maybe TRBD1 (6 bases). Germline V gene lookup returns CDR1 SEHNR and CDR2 FQNEAQ (reference sequence). The CDR3 extends over 16 amino acids. Trimming removed 5 bases at V and 5 bases at J, with 16 bases between. Written as DNA, the CDR3 is TGTGCCAGCAGCCCGGAAGCGGGACATCATAATTCACCCCTCCACTTT. Its translation is CASSPEAGHHNSPLHF.

This rearrangement joins TRBV12-3 or TRBV12-4 to TRBJ1-5, with D unresolved. The CDR3 runs 12 residues. Trimming removed 7 bases at V and 4 bases at J, with 8 bases between. The CDR3 coding sequence is TGTGCCAGCATCGGAGATAATCAGCCCCAGCATTTT. Protein sequence: CASIGDNQPQHF.

The CDR3, as DNA: TGTGCCACGAGGAGGCGAGAAGAGACCCAGTACTTC. Amino acid sequence: CATRRREETQYF. The V gene is TRBV12-3 or TRBV12-4, the J gene TRBJ2-5; weak D call: TRBD2 (5 bases). CDR3 length: 12 residues. V lost 10 bases to trimming and J lost 3 bases, with 12 bases between them.

This sequence joins TRBV5-6 and TRBJ1-5; D might be TRBD1 (6 bases). The V gene's germline CDR1 is SGHDT and CDR2 YYEEEE. The V and J ends lost 2 bases and 3 bases respectively, with 12 bases between them. The CDR3 is made up of 15 amino acids. The CDR3 loop reads CASSFLGQNNQPQHF. Written as DNA, the CDR3 is TGTGCCAGCAGCTTCCTGGGACAAAACAATCAGCCCCAGCATTTT. Drawing the rest from reference TRBV5-6 and TRBJ1-5, the complete variable domain is DAGVTQSPTHLIKTRGQQVTLRCSPKSGHDTVSWYQQALGQGPQFIFQYYEEEERQRGNFPDRFSGHQFPNYSSELNVNALLLGDSALYLCASSFLGQNNQPQHFGDGTRLSIL.

The chain uses TRBV24-1 and TRBJ2-5; the D is unclear. Germline CDR1 is KGHDR and CDR2 is SFDVKD. This CDR3 has 12 amino acids. V dropped 4 bases and J dropped 2 bases, with 4 bases sitting between them. Written as DNA, the CDR3 is TGTGCCACCAGTGACCCACAAGAGACCCAGTACTTC. Its translation is CATSDPQETQYF.

The rearrangement joins TRBV3-1 (or the pseudogene TRBV3-2) to TRBJ1-2; TRBD1 matches 9 bases. After removal of 6 bases from V and 4 bases from J, the junction contained 6 bases not matched to a gene. CDR1 is LGHDT and CDR2 is YNNKEL in the germline V gene (reference sequence). The CDR3 loop spans 14 amino acids. The CDR3 nucleotides read TGTGCCAGCAGTCCCACAGGGGGCAGCTATGGCTACACCTTC. Translating gives CASSPTGGSYGYTF.

The J gene is TRBJ2-5, the V gene TRBV7-2, with 12 bases aligning to TRBD2. The CDR3 runs to 15 residues. Trimming removed 5 bases from V and 6 bases from J; junction bases left unmatched: 7. CDR1 SGHTA and CDR2 FQGNSA come from the germline V gene. CDR3 region: CASSLLAGGLKTQYF. The CDR3 DNA is TGTGCCAGCAGCCTGCTAGCGGGAGGGTTGAAGACCCAGTACTTC.

There are a few counts of this clone. The genes are TRBV7-6 and TRBJ2-1; the match to TRBD2 covers 8 bases. The length of the CDR3 is 17 residues. CDR1 is SGHVS, CDR2 FNYEAQ, per germline. The V and J ends lost 2 bases and 0 bases, in that order; junction bases with no gene match: 6. The CDR3 protein is CASSLFMAGGSYNEQFF. The CDR3 DNA follows: TGTGCCAGCAGCTTATTTATGGCGGGAGGCTCCTACAATGAGCAGTTCTTC.

The V call is TRBV7-9, the J call TRBJ1-2; 7 nucleotides agree with TRBD1. The length of the CDR3 is 14 residues. The V gene's germline CDR1 is SEHNR and CDR2 FQNEAQ (reference sequence). The junction had 9 bases not matched to a gene; V was cut back by 5 bases and J by 6 bases. CDR3 DNA sequence: TGTGCCAGCAGCATCAAAGGGGGCGATAATGGCTACACCTTC. This gives the protein CASSIKGGDNGYTF. The full variable domain, rest sourced from reference TRBV7-9 and TRBJ1-2, is DTGVSQNPRHKITKRGQNVTFRCDPISEHNRLYWYRQTLGQGPEFLTYFQNEAQLEKSRLLSDRFSAERPKGSFSTLEIQRTEQGDSAMYLCASSIKGGDNGYTFGSGTRLTVV.

The chain couples TRBV28 to TRBJ1-2; 7 bases align to TRBD1. CDR1 and CDR2 (germline): MDHEN, SYDVKM. CDR3 length equals 13 residues. The V segment lost 11 bases and the J segment 6 bases; nucleotides outside the gene matches: 12. The CDR3 is CACNKGGVNGYTF. CDR3 in DNA: TGTGCCTGTAACAAAGGGGGCGTCAATGGCTACACCTTC.

There are a few counts of this clone. CDR3 coding DNA: TGTGCCAGCAGCTCTACGGGAAGCGAACTGTTTTTT. This sequence encodes CASSSTGSELFF. The genes are TRBV7-9 and TRBJ1-4; D unresolved. CDR3 length: 12 amino acids. The germline CDR1 and CDR2 sequences are SEHNR and FQNEAQ (reference sequence). V shed 4 bases and J shed 12 bases, with 12 bases lying between them.

The rearrangement uses TRBV10-3 and TRBJ1-1, with TRBD1 matching over 8 bases. This CDR3 is 13 amino acids long. V lost 7 bases and J lost 5; bases outside the gene matches: 6. Germline CDR1 ENHRY, CDR2 SYGVKD. CDR3 DNA: TGTGCCATCATTTTGGACAGGGCGACTGAAGCTTTCTTT. Protein: CAIILDRATEAFF.

The rearrangement links TRBV5-6 to TRBJ2-3; D perhaps matches TRBD1 (6 bases). V gave up 4 bases and J gave up 10 bases, with 13 bases separating them. From germline, CDR1 is SGHDT and CDR2 YYEEEE. This CDR3 is built from 12 residues. The CDR3, as DNA: TGTGCCAGCAGCAATGGACAGTGGGCGCAGTATTTT. It codes for CASSNGQWAQYF. Drawing the rest from reference TRBV5-6 and TRBJ2-3, the complete variable domain is DAGVTQSPTHLIKTRGQQVTLRCSPKSGHDTVSWYQQALGQGPQFIFQYYEEEERQRGNFPDRFSGHQFPNYSSELNVNALLLGDSALYLCASSNGQWAQYFGPGTRLTVL.

The chain links TRBV4-1 to TRBJ2-5; TRBD2 matches 13 bases. The CDR3 length is 17 residues. With 0 bases clipped from V and 2 bases from J, the junction kept 3 bases outside the gene matches. Germline CDR1 is MGHRA and CDR2 is YSYEKL. This CDR3 reads CASSQDLGLAGQETQYF. CDR3 nucleotide sequence: TGCGCCAGCAGCCAAGATCTGGGACTAGCGGGACAAGAGACCCAGTACTTC.

CDR3 sequence (DNA): TGTGCCAGCAGGACCGGACTAGCGGGAGGTGGGGAGCAGTTCTTC. Amino acids: CASRTGLAGGGEQFF. This chain connects TRBV7-8 to TRBJ2-1; 14 bases are shared with TRBD2. V was pared by 6 bases and J by 10 bases, with 8 bases of the junction left unmatched. Germline CDR1 is SGHVS and CDR2 is FQNEAQ. This CDR3 comprises 15 residues.

The chain has TRBV27 and TRBJ1-1; 8 nucleotides match TRBD1. Germline trimming cut 7 bases from V and 0 bases from J; bases unmatched to any gene: 7. The CDR3 is 15 residues long. Germline assignment: CDR1 MNHEY and CDR2 SMNVEV (reference sequence). The CDR3 sequence is CASKKGDRLNTEAFF. The CDR3 nucleotides are TGTGCCAGCAAAAAGGGGGACAGGTTGAACACTGAAGCTTTCTTT.

The chain uses TRBV19 and TRBJ2-5, with 10 bases fitting TRBD1. The CDR3 covers 17 residues. Germline CDR1 reads LNHDA; CDR2 reads SQIVND (reference sequence). J was trimmed by 4 bases and V by 6 bases; bases with no gene match: 14. The CDR3 loop is CASSPYRLGTGAETQYF. In DNA form, the CDR3 reads TGTGCCAGTAGCCCGTACCGCCTCGGGACAGGGGCAGAGACCCAGTACTTC.

This sequence joins TRBV28 and TRBJ2-5; 7 bases match TRBD1. The CDR3 is 19 residues long. The germline gives CDR1 MDHEN, CDR2 SYDVKM. V lost 3 bases and J lost 0; bases outside the gene matches: 16. CDR3 coding DNA: TGTGCCAGCAGTTTCTTAGGGTCCAATTCCGGGACAGACCAAGAGACCCAGTACTTC. Amino acid sequence: CASSFLGSNSGTDQETQYF.

The V call is TRBV2, the J call TRBJ2-3; tentative D call: TRBD1 (6 bases). CDR1 is SNHLY, CDR2 FYNNEI, per germline. Trimming took 6 bases from V and 2 from J, leaving 9 bases between them. The CDR3 runs to 13 residues. CDR3 sequence reads: CASRDRFTDTQYF. CDR3 DNA sequence: TGTGCCAGCAGAGACAGGTTCACAGATACGCAGTATTTT.

Only one count was recorded for this clone. This chain links TRBV19 with TRBJ2-3; TRBD1 agrees at 7 bases. The trim removed 4 bases at V and 3 bases at J, leaving 13 bases unmatched. The CDR3 contains 17 residues. Per germline, CDR1 LNHDA and CDR2 SQIVND (reference sequence). The DNA of the CDR3 is TGTGCCAGTAGTACGACCTCGACAGGGTTTAAGACAGATACGCAGTATTTT. Protein sequence: CASSTTSTGFKTDTQYF.

J is TRBJ2-7 and V is TRBV5-1, with D possibly matching TRBD2 (5 bases). V dropped 4 bases and J dropped 7 bases, with 21 bases sitting between them. Germline lookup yields CDR1 SGHRS and CDR2 YFSETQ. This CDR3 contains 15 residues. The CDR3 sequence: CASSPDSPKLVEQYF. In nucleotides, the CDR3 is TGCGCCAGCAGCCCGGACTCCCCGAAATTGGTTGAGCAGTACTTC.

The gene calls are TRBV5-4 and TRBJ2-1; tentatively, D is TRBD2 (5 bases). The germline V gene encodes CDR1 SGHNT and CDR2 YYREEE (reference sequence). The CDR3 is 14 amino acids. V was shortened by 7 bases and J by 0 bases, with 11 bases between the two germline ends. The CDR3 spells CASAERSSYNEQFF. As DNA, the CDR3 is TGTGCCAGCGCTGAGCGGAGCTCCTACAATGAGCAGTTCTTC.

V is TRBV30 and J is TRBJ1-2, with D possibly being TRBD1 (6 bases). CDR1 is GTSNPN and CDR2 is SVGIG in the germline V gene (reference sequence). Trimming cost V 7 bases and J 8 bases, with 14 bases left between them. The CDR3 spans 11 residues. The CDR3 protein is CASEGVRGYTF. CDR3 bases: TGTGCCTCCGAGGGGGTGAGGGGCTACACCTTC.

The chain is built from TRBV5-8 and TRBJ1-1, with D hard to call. Trimming pared 0 bases from V and 6 bases from J, leaving 18 bases between. Germline-derived CDR1 and CDR2 are SGHTS and YDEGEE. CDR3 length: 16 amino acids. CDR3: CASSLASLPHFAEAFF. CDR3 in DNA: TGTGCCAGCAGCTTGGCCTCCCTCCCCCACTTCGCTGAAGCTTTCTTT.

This chain connects TRBV6-1 to TRBJ2-1; 10 nucleotides match TRBD2. The CDR3 runs 16 residues. The V and J ends lost 4 bases and 4 bases, in that order; junction bases with no gene match: 7. The V gene's germline CDR1 is MNHNS and CDR2 SASEGT. DNA for the CDR3: TGTGCCAGCAGTGCCTCTAGCGGGAGAGTATACAATGAGCAGTTCTTC. As protein: CASSASSGRVYNEQFF.

The rearrangement joins TRBV27 to TRBJ2-1, with D possibly matching TRBD1 (5 bases). V shed 1 base and J shed 5 bases, with 9 bases lying between them. CDR1 is MNHEY, CDR2 SMNVEV, per germline (reference sequence). This CDR3 comprises 14 residues. The CDR3 DNA follows: TGTGCCAGCAGTTTATTGGGGCGGAACAATGAGCAGTTCTTC. Its protein product is CASSLLGRNNEQFF.

This rearrangement joins TRBV6-5 to TRBJ1-2; tentatively, D is TRBD1 (6 bases). V lost 2 bases, J lost 2 bases, and 12 bases lay in between. This CDR3 is 15 amino acids long. Germline assignment: CDR1 MNHEY and CDR2 SVGAGI. CDR3 loop: CASSYRDTTNYGYTF. The CDR3 region has the DNA TGTGCCAGCAGTTACCGGGACACTACCAACTATGGCTACACCTTC.